The T cell receptor beta chain under discussion was sequenced for a study of neoadjuvant anti-PD-1 for oral cavity cancer. Study summary: Patients without progression received a fourth nivolumab dose around day 43, then surgical resection on days 50-56.

Method: immunoSEQ multiplex PCR; TCRdb's copy keeps in-frame clones and lacks some. The data hold around 68,000 clones, with 70% to 90% observed a single time. Germline V lookup: CDR1 SGHAT, CDR2 FQDESV (reference sequence). V was clipped by 3 bases and J by 2 bases, with 3 bases between them. This CDR3 has 12 amino acids. Study-wide results and limits: With a few patients per group, TCR findings need larger cohorts.

The time point: after neoadjuvant nivolumab, at surgical resection. Patients had HPV-negative, locally advanced oral cavity squamous cell carcinoma. With regard to this clone: Antigen: not known.

The chain is built from TRBV11-1 and TRBJ2-3; no reliable D call. The receptor was isolated from a person between 40 and 79 years old with oral cavity squamous cell carcinoma. Sample: PBMCs, taken after nivolumab (anti-PD-1) treatment. CDR3 loop: CASSLATDTQYF. The CDR3, as DNA: TGTGCCAGCAGCTTGGCCACAGATACGCAGTATTTT.